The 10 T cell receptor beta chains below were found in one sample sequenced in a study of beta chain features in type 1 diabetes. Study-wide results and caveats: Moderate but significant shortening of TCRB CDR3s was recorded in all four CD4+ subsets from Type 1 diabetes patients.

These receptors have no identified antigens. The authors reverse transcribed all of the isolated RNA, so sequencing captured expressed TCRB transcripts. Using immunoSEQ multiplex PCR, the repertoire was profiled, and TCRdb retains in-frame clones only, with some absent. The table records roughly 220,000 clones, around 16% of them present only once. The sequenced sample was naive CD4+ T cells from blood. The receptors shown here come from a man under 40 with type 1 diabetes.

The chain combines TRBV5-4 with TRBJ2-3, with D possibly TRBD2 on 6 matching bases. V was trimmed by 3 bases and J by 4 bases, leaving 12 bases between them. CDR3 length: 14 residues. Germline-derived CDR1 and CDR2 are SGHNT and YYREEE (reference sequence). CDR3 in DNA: TGTGCCAGCAGCTCTGGGGGAGGTGCAGATACGCAGTATTTT. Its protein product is CASSSGGGADTQYF. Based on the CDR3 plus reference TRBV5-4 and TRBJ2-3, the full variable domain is ETGVTQSPTHLIKTRGQQVTLRCSSQSGHNTVSWYQQALGQGPQFIFQYYREEENGRGNFPPRFSGLQFPNYSSELNVNALELDDSALYLCASSSGGGADTQYFGPGTRLTVL.

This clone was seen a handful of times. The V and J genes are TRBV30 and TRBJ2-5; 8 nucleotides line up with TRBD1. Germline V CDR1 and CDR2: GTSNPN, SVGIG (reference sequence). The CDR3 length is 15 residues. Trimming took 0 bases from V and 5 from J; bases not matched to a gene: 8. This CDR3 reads CAWSVRQGASETQYF. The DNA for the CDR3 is TGTGCCTGGAGTGTACGGCAGGGGGCCTCGGAGACCCAGTACTTC. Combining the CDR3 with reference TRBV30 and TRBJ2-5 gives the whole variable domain SQTIHQWPATLVQPVGSPLSLECTVEGTSNPNLYWYRQAAGRGLQLLFYSVGIGQISSEVPQNLSASRPQDRQFILSSKKLLLSDSGFYLCAWSVRQGASETQYFGPGTRLLVL.

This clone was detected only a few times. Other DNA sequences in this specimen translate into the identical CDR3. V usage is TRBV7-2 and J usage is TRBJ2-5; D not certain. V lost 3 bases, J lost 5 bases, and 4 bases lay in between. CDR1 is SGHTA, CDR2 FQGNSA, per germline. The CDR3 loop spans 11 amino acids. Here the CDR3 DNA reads TGTGCCAGCAGCTTGGCTGAGACCCAGTACTTC. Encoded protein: CASSLAETQYF. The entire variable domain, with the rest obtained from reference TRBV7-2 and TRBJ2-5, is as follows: GAGVSQSPSNKVTEKGKDVELRCDPISGHTALYWYRQSLGQGLEFLIYFQGNSAPDKSGLPSDRFSAERTGGSVSTLTIQRTQQEDSAVYLCASSLAETQYFGPGTRLLVL.

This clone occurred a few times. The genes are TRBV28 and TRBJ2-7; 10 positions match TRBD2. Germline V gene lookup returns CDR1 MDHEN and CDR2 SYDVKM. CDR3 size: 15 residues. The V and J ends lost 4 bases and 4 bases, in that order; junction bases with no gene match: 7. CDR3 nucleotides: TGTGCCAGCAGTTCCCCAGCGGGAGGGGGTTACGAGCAGTACTTC. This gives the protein CASSSPAGGGYEQYF.

The CDR3 here is CAWSVGLGRYEQYF. DNA for the CDR3: TGTGCCTGGAGTGTCGGCCTTGGACGTTACGAGCAGTACTTC. The chain uses TRBV30 and TRBJ2-7; D unresolved. Trimming took 0 bases from V and 4 from J, leaving 13 bases between them. The CDR3 runs 14 residues. CDR1 is GTSNPN, CDR2 SVGIG, per germline (reference sequence).

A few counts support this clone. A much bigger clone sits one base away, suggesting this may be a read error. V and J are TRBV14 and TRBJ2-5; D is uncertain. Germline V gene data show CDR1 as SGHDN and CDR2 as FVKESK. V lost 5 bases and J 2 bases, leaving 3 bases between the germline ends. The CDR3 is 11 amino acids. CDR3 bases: TGTGCCAGCAGCTCTCAAGAGACCCAGTACTTC. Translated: CASSSQETQYF.

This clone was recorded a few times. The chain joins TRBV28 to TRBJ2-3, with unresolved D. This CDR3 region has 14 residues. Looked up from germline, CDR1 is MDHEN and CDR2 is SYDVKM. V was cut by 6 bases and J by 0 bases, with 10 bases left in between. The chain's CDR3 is CASSQPGSTDTQYF. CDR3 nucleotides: TGTGCCAGCAGCCAGCCCGGGAGCACAGATACGCAGTATTTT.

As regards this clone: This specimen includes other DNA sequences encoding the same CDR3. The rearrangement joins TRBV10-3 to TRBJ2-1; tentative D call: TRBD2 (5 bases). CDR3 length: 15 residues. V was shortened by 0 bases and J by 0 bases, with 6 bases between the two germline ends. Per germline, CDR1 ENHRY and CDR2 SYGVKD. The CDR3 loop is CAISESLGSYNEQFF. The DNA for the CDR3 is TGTGCCATCAGTGAGTCACTAGGCTCCTACAATGAGCAGTTCTTC.

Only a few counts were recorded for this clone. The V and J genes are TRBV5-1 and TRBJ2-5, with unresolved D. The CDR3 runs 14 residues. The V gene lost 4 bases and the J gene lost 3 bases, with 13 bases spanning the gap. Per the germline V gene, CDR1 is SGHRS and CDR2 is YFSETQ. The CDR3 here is CASSVVGGEETQYF. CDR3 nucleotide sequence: TGCGCCAGCAGCGTTGTTGGCGGAGAAGAGACCCAGTACTTC.

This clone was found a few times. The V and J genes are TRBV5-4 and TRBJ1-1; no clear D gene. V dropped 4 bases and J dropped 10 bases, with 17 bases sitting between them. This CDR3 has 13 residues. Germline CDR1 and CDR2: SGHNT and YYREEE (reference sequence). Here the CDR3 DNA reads TGTGCCAGCAGCCGAAGCTCCGGCTCGGGAGCTTTCTTT. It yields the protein CASSRSSGSGAFF. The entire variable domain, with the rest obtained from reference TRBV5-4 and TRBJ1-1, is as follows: ETGVTQSPTHLIKTRGQQVTLRCSSQSGHNTVSWYQQALGQGPQFIFQYYREEENGRGNFPPRFSGLQFPNYSSELNVNALELDDSALYLCASSRSSGSGAFFGQGTRLTVV.